Shown below are 24 T cell receptor beta chains from a single sample sequenced in a study of blood T cell repertoires in COVID-19. The data were produced by immunoSEQ multiplex PCR, yet TCRdb's version contains in-frame clones alone and is incomplete. The profile covers about 86,000 clones, with approximately 80% appearing a single time and around 3.1% taken by the ten largest. Material: peripheral blood. The receptors come from a man over 45 with acute or convalescent COVID-19.

The chain employs TRBV7-9 and TRBJ2-5; 8 nucleotides agree with TRBD1. The CDR3 extends over 13 amino acids. Unmatched junction bases numbered 4, after V lost 5 bases and J lost 5 bases. CDR1 is SEHNR and CDR2 is FQNEAQ in the germline V gene (reference sequence). CDR3 in amino acids: CASSRGQGETQYF. DNA for the CDR3: TGTGCCAGCAGCCGAGGACAGGGTGAGACCCAGTACTTC.

In regard to this clone: The sample carries other DNA sequences with the same CDR3. The chain couples TRBV9 to TRBJ1-2, with D possibly being TRBD1 (5 bases). Germline V lookup: CDR1 SGDLS, CDR2 YYNGEE. The V end was cut by 2 bases, the J end by 4 bases, with 9 bases between. This CDR3 comprises 13 residues. The CDR3 DNA reads as TGTGCCAGCAGCGTGGGACTGTCCTATGGCTACACCTTC. It encodes CASSVGLSYGYTF.

The genes are TRBV2 and TRBJ2-2; a possible D gene is TRBD2 (6 bases). The V end was cut by 4 bases, the J end by 1 base, with 13 bases between. The CDR3 has 16 residues. Germline V lookup: CDR1 SNHLY, CDR2 FYNNEI. The CDR3 bases are TGTGCCAGCAGTGCCCCGGGGGTCTTGAACACCGGGGAGCTGTTTTTT. Encoded protein: CASSAPGVLNTGELFF. Supplemented by reference TRBV2 and TRBJ2-2, the full variable domain reads EPEVTQTPSHQVTQMGQEVILRCVPISNHLYFYWYRQILGQKVEFLVSFYNNEISEKSEIFDDQFSVERPDGSNFTLKIRSTKLEDSAMYFCASSAPGVLNTGELFFGEGSRLTVL.

The J gene is TRBJ2-7, the V gene TRBV7-2; 9 positions agree with TRBD2. This CDR3 is built from 14 residues. Germline CDR1 and CDR2: SGHTA and FQGNSA. Unmatched junction bases numbered 4, after V lost 5 bases and J lost 2 bases. In DNA form, the CDR3 reads TGTGCCAGCAGCCGCGGGGGGGGTGCCTACGAGCAGTACTTC. It specifies CASSRGGGAYEQYF. The whole variable domain, remainder taken from reference TRBV7-2 and TRBJ2-7, is GAGVSQSPSNKVTEKGKDVELRCDPISGHTALYWYRQSLGQGLEFLIYFQGNSAPDKSGLPSDRFSAERTGGSVSTLTIQRTQQEDSAVYLCASSRGGGAYEQYFGPGTRLTVT.

This chain links TRBV19 with TRBJ2-2, with D tentatively TRBD1 (8 bases). Germline V lookup: CDR1 LNHDA, CDR2 SQIVND (reference sequence). This CDR3 is built from 16 residues. Trimming removed 10 bases at V and 4 bases at J, with 22 bases between. The CDR3 bases are TGTGCCACCTCGACCTTTACAGGGGGGGGCACCGGGGAGCTGTTTTTT. Translation: CATSTFTGGGTGELFF. The full variable domain, its missing parts supplied by reference TRBV19 and TRBJ2-2, is DGGITQSPKYLFRKEGQNVTLSCEQNLNHDAMYWYRQDPGQGLRLIYYSQIVNDFQKGDIAEGYSVSREKKESFPLTVTSAQKNPTAFYLCATSTFTGGGTGELFFGEGSRLTVL.

The chain has TRBV29-1 and TRBJ2-7; TRBD2 matches 9 bases. The CDR3 contains 15 residues. V shed 1 base and J 3 bases; nucleotides not matched to a gene: 7. Germline V gene data show CDR1 as SQVTM and CDR2 as ANQGSEA. The CDR3 protein is CSVEAGREGLYEQYF. The CDR3 DNA reads TGCAGCGTTGAAGCCGGGCGGGAGGGCCTCTACGAGCAGTACTTC.

The rearrangement joins TRBV5-1 to TRBJ2-7; 8 bases match TRBD1. CDR1 SGHRS and CDR2 YFSETQ come from the germline V gene. The CDR3 length is 15 residues. V gave up 4 bases and J gave up 5 bases; unmatched junction bases: 11. CDR3 region: CASSMDRAIADEQYF. The DNA for the CDR3 is TGCGCCAGCAGCATGGACAGGGCTATTGCTGACGAGCAGTACTTC.

This clone was observed a single time. The chain combines TRBV3-1 (or the pseudogene TRBV3-2) with TRBJ2-2; 7 bases are shared with TRBD2. This CDR3 has 16 residues. Germline V gene lookup returns CDR1 LGHDT and CDR2 YNNKEL (reference sequence). After removal of 0 bases from V and 1 base from J, the junction contained 2 bases not matched to a gene. The CDR3 region is CASSQDVAGNTGELFF. The CDR3, as DNA: TGTGCCAGCAGCCAAGATGTAGCGGGGAACACCGGGGAGCTGTTTTTT.

J is TRBJ2-7 and V is TRBV6-4, with 9 bases identical to TRBD2. The V gene end was trimmed by 6 bases and the J gene end by 0 bases; junction bases not matched to a gene: 6. CDR1 and CDR2 (germline): MRHNA, SNTAGT. This CDR3 comprises 15 residues. The CDR3, as DNA: TGTGCCAGCAGATCGGAAGCGGGAGGCTCCTACGAGCAGTACTTC. Protein sequence: CASRSEAGGSYEQYF.

This rearrangement joins TRBV28 to TRBJ2-1; 12 bases fit TRBD2. After removal of 5 bases from V and 5 bases from J, the junction contained 7 bases not matched to a gene. The germline V gene has CDR1 MDHEN and CDR2 SYDVKM. The CDR3 totals 16 residues. CDR3 protein: CASSTWTSGDNNEQFF. The DNA for the CDR3 is TGTGCCAGCAGTACCTGGACTAGCGGGGATAACAATGAGCAGTTCTTC. Based on the CDR3 plus reference TRBV28 and TRBJ2-1, the full variable domain is DVKVTQSSRYLVKRTGEKVFLECVQDMDHENMFWYRQDPGLGLRLIYFSYDVKMKEKGDIPEGYSVSREKKERFSLILESASTNQTSMYLCASSTWTSGDNNEQFFGPGTRLTVL.

This clone occurred once. CDR3 region: CASSLTEGTEAFF. DNA of the CDR3: TGTGCCAGCAGCTTAACGGAGGGAACTGAAGCTTTCTTT. This chain links TRBV7-7 with TRBJ1-1; no reliable D call. V gave up 2 bases and J gave up 5 bases, with 9 bases separating them. The CDR3 is 13 residues long. The germline V gene has CDR1 SSHAT and CDR2 FNYEAQ (reference sequence).

The chain couples TRBV6-5 to TRBJ1-1, with 7 bases matching TRBD1. Germline lookup yields CDR1 MNHEY and CDR2 SVGAGI. This CDR3 comprises 15 residues. V was pared by 6 bases and J by 4 bases, with 11 bases of the junction left unmatched. The CDR3 protein is CASRPTTGVPTEAFF. The CDR3 DNA reads TGTGCCAGCAGACCCACAACAGGGGTCCCCACTGAAGCTTTCTTT.

This chain joins TRBV6-6 and TRBJ2-7; 7 bases match TRBD1. J lost 10 bases, V lost 1 base, and 7 bases had no gene match. The germline CDR1 and CDR2 sequences are MNHNY and SVGAGI (reference sequence). CDR3 length: 13 residues. CDR3 bases: TGTGCCAGCAGTTACTTCGGGACAGAAAAACAGTACTTC. This codes for CASSYFGTEKQYF.

This clone has a handful of counts. The J gene is TRBJ2-7, the V gene TRBV19, with a weak D call TRBD1 (5 bases). This CDR3 spans 14 amino acids. V shed 7 bases and J shed 1 base, with 14 bases lying between them. Germline V CDR1 and CDR2: LNHDA, SQIVND (reference sequence). The CDR3 is CASKQGVASYEQYF. DNA for the CDR3: TGTGCCAGTAAACAAGGGGTGGCGTCCTACGAGCAGTACTTC. The full variable domain, in which reference TRBV19 and TRBJ2-7 provide the parts outside the CDR3, is DGGITQSPKYLFRKEGQNVTLSCEQNLNHDAMYWYRQDPGQGLRLIYYSQIVNDFQKGDIAEGYSVSREKKESFPLTVTSAQKNPTAFYLCASKQGVASYEQYFGPGTRLTVT.

The chain recombines TRBV7-2 with TRBJ2-1; 10 nucleotides match TRBD1. Trimming cost V 3 bases and J 8 bases; bases outside gene matches: 7. Germline V lookup: CDR1 SGHTA, CDR2 FQGNSA. CDR3 size: 15 residues. The CDR3 DNA reads TGTGCCAGCAGCTTTGGGGACAGGGGAGGGTATGAGCAGTTCTTC. This sequence encodes CASSFGDRGGYEQFF.

V gene TRBV11-2 combines with J gene TRBJ1-1; D gene unclear. This CDR3 contains 14 residues. The germline gives CDR1 SGHAT, CDR2 FQNNGV. Trimming stripped 1 base from V and 1 base from J, with 7 bases between. The CDR3 DNA reads TGTGCCAGCAGCTTAGGCACACCGAACACTGAAGCTTTCTTT. Translating it yields CASSLGTPNTEAFF.

This clone has just one count. The chain has TRBV19 and TRBJ2-4; the match to TRBD2 covers 7 bases. The germline gives CDR1 LNHDA, CDR2 SQIVND (reference sequence). With V trimmed by 6 bases and J by 5 bases, 10 bases remained unmatched. The CDR3 is 15 residues long. CDR3 DNA: TGTGCCAGTAGGGGGGGGTCGGGAAACGAAAACATTCAGTACTTC. This gives the protein CASRGGSGNENIQYF.

The chain employs TRBV19 and TRBJ1-5, with 7 nucleotides matching TRBD1. Germline-derived CDR1 and CDR2 are LNHDA and SQIVND (reference sequence). The CDR3 runs 14 residues. The V and J ends lost 3 bases and 2 bases, in that order; junction bases with no gene match: 1. The CDR3 is CASSIDRGNQPQHF. The CDR3 DNA sequence: TGTGCCAGTAGTATTGACAGGGGCAATCAGCCCCAGCATTTT.

J is TRBJ1-6 and V is TRBV5-6, with TRBD1 identical over 7 bases. CDR1 SGHDT and CDR2 YYEEEE come from the germline V gene. The CDR3 is 15 residues long. V trimming: 4 bases; J trimming: 5 bases; junction bases outside the gene matches: 6. This CDR3 reads CASSQRGLDNSPLHF. CDR3 coding DNA: TGTGCCAGCAGCCAAAGGGGGCTGGATAATTCACCCCTCCACTTT.

This chain links TRBV4-3 with TRBJ2-1; perhaps TRBD2 as D (5 bases). Germline loops: CDR1 LGHNA, CDR2 YSLEER. Between the trimmed V and J ends, which lost 4 bases and 0 bases, there was a span of 10 bases. The CDR3 runs to 15 residues. The CDR3 spells CASSPKRSSYNEQFF. CDR3 DNA: TGCGCCAGCAGCCCTAAGCGGAGCTCCTACAATGAGCAGTTCTTC.

This chain uses TRBV6-4 with TRBJ1-5; unclear D gene. Germline V lookup: CDR1 MRHNA, CDR2 SNTAGT. CDR3 length: 13 amino acids. V gave up 5 bases and J gave up 2 bases, with 7 bases separating them. The DNA of the CDR3 is TGTGCCAGCAGTCAGGAGGGCAATCAGCCCCAGCATTTT. It is translated as CASSQEGNQPQHF.

V and J are TRBV10-3 and TRBJ1-1; D might be TRBD1 (5 bases). Germline V gives CDR1 ENHRY, CDR2 SYGVKD. The V end lost 7 bases, the J end lost 6 bases, and 12 bases lay between the germline ends. The CDR3 runs to 12 residues. CDR3 in DNA: TGTGCCATCAATCAGGGCGGGGCTGAAGCTTTCTTT. Amino acid sequence: CAINQGGAEAFF.

This clone was recorded only once. This chain uses TRBV6-5 with TRBJ1-2; 8 nucleotides line up with TRBD1. This CDR3 is 14 amino acids long. J was trimmed by 7 bases and V by 0 bases; bases with no gene match: 4. Looked up from germline, CDR1 is MNHEY and CDR2 is SVGAGI. DNA of the CDR3: TGTGCCAGCAGTTACTCCGCAGGGGGCTCTGGCTACACCTTC. Its translation: CASSYSAGGSGYTF.

The chain couples TRBV5-1 to TRBJ1-1; a possible D gene is TRBD1 (6 bases). The CDR3 is made up of 15 amino acids. The germline V gene encodes CDR1 SGHRS and CDR2 YFSETQ. The V and J ends lost 0 bases and 0 bases respectively, with 9 bases between them. The CDR3 here is CASSLAQGMNTEAFF. DNA for the CDR3: TGCGCCAGCAGCTTGGCCCAGGGGATGAACACTGAAGCTTTCTTT.